The source of this T cell receptor (beta chain) is a study of control samples from healthy donors and cancer patients. Trimming took 2 bases from V and 0 from J, leaving 17 bases between them. Looked up from germline, CDR1 is MGHRA and CDR2 is YSYEKL. This CDR3 comprises 18 residues. Clones were read by immunoSEQ multiplex PCR, and TCRdb kept only the in-frame ones, dropping some. The table lists about 130,000 clones, more than 90% of them singletons. This chain uses TRBV4-1 with TRBJ2-4; D is unresolved. The sequenced sample consisted of blood. The receptor was derived from a man between 18 and 29 years old in good health. The CDR3 DNA reads TGCGCCAGCAGCCAAATGGTTCCTAATAACTTAGCCAAAAACATTCAGTACTTC. Its protein is CASSQMVPNNLAKNIQYF.